The following is a TCR beta chain sequence with its context. The sample holds a few counts of this clone. Its cognate antigen has yet to be identified. No quality values exist for individual bases; no much larger clone is one base distant. The record originates from a study of beta chain features in type 1 diabetes (dated by TCRdb to 2016 to 2018). Regarding the study in general: Mean age, gender distribution, total cell number and subset yield did not differ between patients and healthy donors. Across all samples, approximately 100 million sorted cells were examined, and cell number per subset correlated strongly with RNA yield. The study compared the TCRB repertoires of sorted circulating CD4+ T cell subsets in recently diagnosed type 1 diabetes patients with those in matched healthy donors. Whereas all 28 donors provided naive and central memory subsets, regulatory and stem cell-like memory subsets were isolated from just 8 patients and about 8 healthy donors.

The entire amount of isolated RNA was reverse transcribed using the High Capacity cDNA Reverse Transcription Kit, so the sequenced TCRB transcripts were expressed ones. Deep immunoSEQ sequencing was applied to naive, central memory and regulatory T cell samples, giving an average of about 3.4 million total reads per sample. After sorted cells were lysed in RLT buffer, RNA was extracted with DNase-treated RNeasy Micro or Mini kits, with the choice depending on cell number. Each cell subset was processed on its own to prevent cross-contamination, while patient and healthy donor samples were processed together. The immunoSEQ multiplex PCR was used to amplify TCRB sequences from cDNA, generating 87-bp fragments that spanned the CDR3 region. Sequencing of the amplicons was done on the Illumina HiSeq platform. In the paper's pipeline: Synthetic template baselines were used to correct PCR bias computationally, reads within Hamming distance 2 were collapsed, and singletons that could not be merged were discarded. Reads were aligned against IMGT so that V, D and J genes, CDR3 length and insertions or deletions at six rearrangement sites could be assigned. Within each subset, clonotype counts were normalized to the number of sorted cells before true diversity and Gini coefficients were calculated with the tcR R package. The overlap coefficient, calculated on TCRB nucleotide sequences, was used to measure repertoire sharing. As a proxy for the pre-selection repertoire, out-of-frame TCRB sequences from naive cells were analyzed. TCRdb's version of the immuneACCESS table is confined to in-frame rearrangements and falls short of the full clone set. An unresolved V gene accounts for under half of the shortfall where checked; the remainder is of unknown origin. The V and J calls and clone size are taken from that table; D and trimming were inferred from the DNA. This sample is represented by 600,000 to 700,000 clones; about an eighth of them were singletons. Around 0.12% of the sample belongs to the ten largest clones.

From each donor, a single peripheral blood sample of about 100 mL on average was drawn into heparinised tubes. Naive, central memory, regulatory and stem cell-like memory CD4+ T cells were sorted on a BD FACSAria II using a panel including CD45RO, CCR7, CD25, CD127, CD95 and CD27. Purity was above 95% for every sorted population. Right away, PBMCs were isolated by Lymphoprep density gradient centrifugation and were stained directly, with no culture step. So that batch effects would be minimized, each experiment stained and sorted samples in pairs, pairing one healthy donor with one patient. Findings and caveats that apply to the study as a whole: Because cDNA rather than genomic DNA was sequenced, highly expressing activated cells could have been over-represented, although no difference in activation and CD3 levels was found between groups. Shorter templates might be favored by PCR, yet because patient and control samples were amplified and corrected together, any such skew would affect both groups equally. At VDJ recombination sites, type 1 diabetes patients had fewer insertions and more deleted nucleotides, which implies abnormalities in thymic rearrangement. Type 1 diabetes patients showed a moderate but significant shortening of TCRB CDR3 length in all four CD4+ subsets. Because the HLA sub-analyses included only small numbers of individuals, any influence of HLA type on TCRB rearrangement was left unresolved. Naive, central memory and regulatory TCRB repertoires appeared to be more alike among patients than among healthy donors.

Sequenced material: naive CD4+ T cells from blood. Reading the label with the study, this specimen's cell subset or site is: true naive CD4+ T cells. The TCR originated in a man aged 25 to 40 with type 1 diabetes.

The CDR3 here reads CASSLVAQGDYGYTF. The bases are TGTGCCAGCAGCTTGGTGGCACAGGGGGACTATGGCTACACCTTC. The rearranged chain carries TRBV5-4 and TRBJ1-2; 8 junctional bases match TRBD1. The germline V gene (reference sequence) specifies SGHNT as CDR1 and YYREEE as CDR2. V loses 0 bases at its end and J loses 3 bases; junction bases beyond the gene matches: 4. From the cysteine through the phenylalanine, the CDR3 covers 15 amino acids. Kept here is only the CDR3 DNA, which spans 45 bases and is read in frame from base 1.